Shown below are 18 T cell receptor beta chains from a single sample sequenced in a study of CD8 T cells in ankylosing spondylitis. TCRdb passed the 5' RACE reads through MiXCR, listing each CDR3 protein once. The table records about 250,000 distinct CDR3 sequences, around 8% of them present only once. Sequencing was carried out using blood, either unsorted or a sorted T cell fraction (not recorded which). These TCRs come from a female donor with ankylosing spondylitis or in good health (not recorded which).

This clonotype was recorded many times. J is TRBJ2-3 and V is TRBV9, with 7 bases aligning to TRBD2. The germline V gene has CDR1 SGDLS and CDR2 YYNGEE. V trimming: 3 bases; J trimming: 1 base; junction bases outside the gene matches: 8. There are 16 residues in the CDR3. CDR3 nucleotide sequence: TGTGCCAGCAGCGATCCCCATGGGGGGGGCACAGATACGCAGTATTTT. Residues: CASSDPHGGGTDTQYF. Using reference TRBV9 and TRBJ2-3 for the parts outside the CDR3, the full variable domain is DSGVTQTPKHLITATGQRVTLRCSPRSGDLSVYWYQQSLDQGLQFLIQYYNGEERAKGNILERFSAQQFPDLHSELNLSSLELGDSALYFCASSDPHGGGTDTQYFGPGTRLTVL.

This clonotype was observed at least ten times. The rearrangement links TRBV7-8 to TRBJ2-2; 8 nucleotides agree with TRBD2. Germline CDR1 is SGHVS and CDR2 is FQNEAQ. The V and J ends lost 1 base and 4 bases, in that order; junction bases with no gene match: 8. CDR3 length equals 17 residues. CDR3 sequence reads: CASSLGPGGPSTGELFF. The CDR3 DNA reads as TGTGCCAGCAGCTTAGGACCGGGAGGGCCTAGCACCGGGGAGCTGTTTTTT.

This clonotype appeared many times. The chain uses TRBV6-6 and TRBJ2-3; TRBD2 matches at 7 bases. The V gene end was trimmed by 2 bases and the J gene end by 4 bases; junction bases not matched to a gene: 0. Germline V gene data show CDR1 as MNHNY and CDR2 as SVGAGI (reference sequence). CDR3 length equals 13 residues. The CDR3 coding sequence is TGTGCCAGCAGTTACGGGGGGGCAGATACGCAGTATTTT. Protein product: CASSYGGADTQYF.

The genes are TRBV30 and TRBJ2-7; D call uncertain. The length of the CDR3 is 12 residues. Germline V gene lookup returns CDR1 GTSNPN and CDR2 SVGIG (reference sequence). V shed 0 bases and J shed 2 bases, with 5 bases lying between them. The CDR3 here is CAWSVGTYEQYF. CDR3 sequence (DNA): TGTGCCTGGAGTGTGGGAACCTACGAGCAGTACTTC.

For this clonotype: This likely comes from a read error, as the CDR3 has no conserved phenylalanine or tryptophan at its end. This rearrangement joins TRBV25-1 to TRBJ2-7; D could derive from TRBD1 or TRBD2 (5 bases each). Trimming removed 10 bases at V and 0 bases at J, with 7 bases between. This CDR3 has 11 residues. The germline CDR1 and CDR2 sequences are MGHDK and SYGVNS. In nucleotides, the CDR3 is TGTGCCACGGGGACCTCCTACGAGCAGTACCTC. It codes for CATGTSYEQYL.

As concerns this clonotype: It may be a read error: a sequence one base away is much more abundant. The V gene is TRBV7-2, the J gene TRBJ2-4, with 9 bases fitting TRBD2. The CDR3 has 15 amino acids. The germline V gene has CDR1 SGHTA and CDR2 FQGNSA. V shed 5 bases, J shed 5 bases, and the junction held 7 bases outside the gene matches. CDR3 DNA sequence: TGTGCCAGCAGCCGGCGGGGGGGCCACGAAAACATTCAGTACTTC. Its protein product is CASSRRGGHENIQYF.

This clonotype showed up just a few times. The chain employs TRBV9 and TRBJ2-1; D unresolved. Germline V gene lookup returns CDR1 SGDLS and CDR2 YYNGEE. The CDR3 contains 16 residues. Trimming removed 0 bases at V and 2 bases at J, with 12 bases between. CDR3 in amino acids: CASSVVERSPYNEQFF. For the CDR3, the DNA is TGTGCCAGCAGCGTAGTGGAGCGCTCTCCCTACAATGAGCAGTTCTTC.

This clonotype was seen at least ten times. V is TRBV6-2 or TRBV6-3 and J is TRBJ2-5; D is ambiguous. The germline V gene encodes CDR1 MNHEY and CDR2 SVGEGT. This CDR3 has 14 amino acids. The V end lost 4 bases, the J end lost 5 bases, and 14 bases lay between the germline ends. The CDR3 DNA sequence: TGTGCCAGCAGTTTGGGCAATCTCGGGGAGACCCAGTACTTC. It encodes CASSLGNLGETQYF.

This clonotype came up many times. This chain links TRBV27 with TRBJ2-2, with TRBD1 matching 8 bases. The CDR3 has 16 residues. V shed 5 bases, J shed 2 bases, and the junction held 7 bases outside the gene matches. Germline lookup yields CDR1 MNHEY and CDR2 SMNVEV (reference sequence). As DNA, the CDR3 is TGTGCCAGCAGTCCCCCGGACAGGGAAAACACCGGGGAGCTGTTTTTT. Translated: CASSPPDRENTGELFF.

This clonotype showed up many times. The chain joins TRBV20-1 to TRBJ1-4; D gene uncertain. The germline V and J ends were trimmed by 5 bases and 8 bases, with 18 bases remaining between them. The CDR3 contains 14 residues. From germline, CDR1 is DFQATT and CDR2 SNEGSKA (reference sequence). The CDR3 here is CSAPPLGGSEKLFF. For the CDR3, the DNA is TGCAGTGCTCCACCCCTAGGTGGAAGCGAAAAACTGTTTTTT.

This clonotype was detected ten times or more. The chain combines TRBV29-1 with TRBJ1-1; perhaps TRBD1 as D (6 bases). Trimming cost V 4 bases and J 7 bases, with 16 bases left between them. CDR3 length: 13 amino acids. Germline CDR1 is SQVTM and CDR2 is ANQGSEA. The CDR3, as DNA: TGCAGCGTTGCCGAAACAGGGTCGGGTGAAGCTTTCTTT. As protein: CSVAETGSGEAFF.

The rearrangement links TRBV6-2 or TRBV6-3 to TRBJ2-2; weak D call: TRBD2 (5 bases). Germline lookup yields CDR1 MNHEY and CDR2 SVGEGT. Trimming stripped 6 bases from V and 10 bases from J, with 12 bases between. This CDR3 is built from 12 residues. CDR3 amino acids: CASSPDWEELFF. The CDR3 region has the DNA TGTGCCAGCAGCCCGGACTGGGAGGAGCTGTTTTTT.

This clonotype was detected many times. The CDR3 DNA reads TGCGCCAGCAGCCCCCTAGGTGCGAACTCCTACAATGAGCAGTTCTTC. Translating gives CASSPLGANSYNEQFF. The genes are TRBV5-1 and TRBJ2-1; D is ambiguous. The V end lost 4 bases, the J end lost 0 bases, and 14 bases lay between the germline ends. Germline CDR1 is SGHRS and CDR2 is YFSETQ. The CDR3 has 16 residues.

This clonotype has ten or more counts. The V and J genes are TRBV20-1 and TRBJ2-1; 8 nucleotides agree with TRBD2. Unmatched junction bases numbered 14, after V lost 3 bases and J lost 7 bases. Germline V CDR1 and CDR2: DFQATT, SNEGSKA (reference sequence). The CDR3 extends over 16 amino acids. The CDR3 here is CSASRSGSRGGNEQFF. The CDR3 region has the DNA TGCAGTGCTAGTCGGAGCGGGAGCCGCGGCGGGAATGAGCAGTTCTTC.

The chain uses TRBV7-6 and TRBJ1-6; maybe TRBD1 (6 bases). This CDR3 region has 18 residues. Deletions cut 2 bases from V and 5 bases from J, with 19 bases between. Germline CDR1 SGHVS, CDR2 FNYEAQ. CDR3 in amino acids: CASSLRISGAADNSPLHF. In DNA form, the CDR3 reads TGTGCCAGCAGCTTAAGAATATCGGGGGCGGCAGATAATTCACCCCTCCACTTT.

This clonotype came up many times. This sequence joins TRBV4-3 and TRBJ2-7; no clear D. The germline gives CDR1 LGHNA, CDR2 YSLEER. The length of the CDR3 is 14 residues. Trimming took off 2 bases at V and 3 bases at J, with 11 bases between the two ends. This CDR3 reads CASSQSYSNYEQYF. CDR3 sequence (DNA): TGCGCCAGCAGCCAATCTTACAGTAACTACGAGCAGTACTTC.

This clonotype was counted ten times or more. The chain couples TRBV7-2 to TRBJ1-1; perhaps TRBD1 as D (6 bases). The germline gives CDR1 SGHTA, CDR2 FQGNSA. Trimming left V 6 bases short and J 9 bases short, with 17 bases between. This CDR3 spans 13 amino acids. CDR3 residues: CASRSRDTWQAFF. The CDR3 DNA reads as TGTGCCAGCAGGAGCCGGGACACCTGGCAAGCTTTCTTT.

This clonotype was seen many times. The chain links TRBV20-1 to TRBJ2-5; TRBD2 aligns across 9 bases. CDR3 length equals 13 residues. The junction had 5 bases not matched to a gene; V was cut back by 5 bases and J by 4 bases. Germline CDR1 is DFQATT and CDR2 is SNEGSKA (reference sequence). The CDR3 bases are TGCAGTGCTGACCAAGCGGGAGGAGAGACCCAGTACTTC. Translated, it gives CSADQAGGETQYF.